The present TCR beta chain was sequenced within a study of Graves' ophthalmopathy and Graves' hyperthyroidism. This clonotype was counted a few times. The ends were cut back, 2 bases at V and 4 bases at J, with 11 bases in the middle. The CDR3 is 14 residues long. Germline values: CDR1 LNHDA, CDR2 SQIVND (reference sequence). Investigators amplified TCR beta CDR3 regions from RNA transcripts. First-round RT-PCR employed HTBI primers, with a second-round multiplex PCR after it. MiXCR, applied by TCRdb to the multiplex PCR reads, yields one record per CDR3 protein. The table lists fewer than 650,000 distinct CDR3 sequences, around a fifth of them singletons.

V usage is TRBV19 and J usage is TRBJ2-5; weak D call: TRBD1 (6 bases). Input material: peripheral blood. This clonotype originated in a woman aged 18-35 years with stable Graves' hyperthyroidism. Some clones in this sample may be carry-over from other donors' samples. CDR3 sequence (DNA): TGTGCCAGTAGTATAATAGGGGGTGGAGAGACCCAGTACTTC. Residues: CASSIIGGGETQYF.